This T cell receptor beta chain stems from a study of beta chain features in type 1 diabetes. Study results and limitations: The study found moderately but significantly shorter TCRB CDR3s in all four CD4+ subsets of Type 1 diabetes patients.

On this clone: Its target is unknown.

Central memory, naive, regulatory and stem cell-like memory CD4+ cells were sorted by CD45RO/CCR7/CD25/CD127/CD95/CD27. There are 14 residues in the CDR3. Germline CDR1 SGHAT, CDR2 FQNNGV. The V gene lost 5 bases and the J gene lost 7 bases, with 14 bases spanning the gap. cDNA synthesis used the whole RNA isolate, giving expressed TCRB sequences. Regulatory, naive and central memory T cell samples averaged approximately 3.4 million reads. Only in-frame clones appear in the TCRdb table, and some are missing; sequencing was by immunoSEQ multiplex PCR. The table shows over 150,000 clones, with over 9% occurring only once.

The sequence derives from a young man with type 1 diabetes. Sequenced input: central memory CD4+ T cells from blood. V and J are TRBV11-2 and TRBJ1-4, with a tentative D call TRBD1 (5 bases). The DNA for the CDR3 is TGTGCCAGCAGCCCCAGGGTAGAGGCTGAAAAACTGTTTTTT. This encodes CASSPRVEAEKLFF.